This TCR beta chain came from a study of cytomegalovirus exposure and HLA in healthy donors. General observations from the study: The study found most TCR sequences rare, yet found some public TCRs in many donors. As was reported, the classifier diagnosed cytomegalovirus status with high specificity and sensitivity.

V was cut by 3 bases and J by 4 bases, with 9 bases left in between. The germline CDR1 and CDR2 sequences are LNHDA and SQIVND (reference sequence). This CDR3 has 13 amino acids. With regard to this clone: The antigen is not known.

Data came from immunoSEQ multiplex PCR; TCRdb stores just in-frame clones and leaves some out. The data contain about 150,000 clones, 80% to 95% of them singletons. This TCR was sampled from a man aged 18 to 29 in good health and CMV-seronegative. The chain links TRBV19 to TRBJ1-2; D remains unclear. Sequences were obtained from PBMCs. CDR3 region: CASSISGAYGYTF. The CDR3 DNA reads as TGTGCCAGTAGTATTTCGGGTGCCTATGGCTACACCTTC. The complete variable domain, with remaining parts taken from reference TRBV19 and TRBJ1-2, reads DGGITQSPKYLFRKEGQNVTLSCEQNLNHDAMYWYRQDPGQGLRLIYYSQIVNDFQKGDIAEGYSVSREKKESFPLTVTSAQKNPTAFYLCASSISGAYGYTFGSGTRLTVV.